A selection of T cell receptor beta chains follows, all from one sample in a study of regulatory T cells in long-lasting Graves disease. TCRdb fed the multiplex PCR reads into MiXCR, producing one record per CDR3 protein. This table has some 340,000 distinct CDR3 sequences, about an eighth appearing once. Another study also made use of these data, one on T cells in Graves' hyperthyroidism and ophthalmopathy.

The specimen was peripheral blood mononuclear cells (PBMCs), collected at new diagnosis, from a patient treated with antithyroid drugs. The receptors stem from a young woman with Graves disease. Each CDR3 is given with its conserved first and last residue. Each record gives: J gene, V gene, CDR3 protein.

TRBJ1-2,TRBV6-1,CASSALQGAGGYTF
TRBJ2-7,TRBV7-9,CASSPPSGSEQYF
TRBJ1-3,TRBV25-1,CASSEFLTPAGNTIYF
TRBJ1-2,TRBV30,CAWRNKGADGYTF
TRBJ1-1,TRBV4-3,CASSQSTGTPTEAFF
TRBJ2-1,TRBV12-3/TRBV12-4,CASTSSSGGAGEQFF
TRBJ2-1,TRBV20-1,CSARFGSGNPASYNEQFF
TRBJ2-3,TRBV11-2,CASSLQLQDTDTQYF
TRBJ1-5,TRBV30,CAWSADREPQPQHF
TRBJ2-7,TRBV6-1,CASSRDRDRPYEQYF
TRBJ2-2,TRBV24-1,CATSDLPGLAGSTGELFF
TRBJ1-1,TRBV7-9,CASSLTGITEAFF
TRBJ1-5,TRBV6-2/TRBV6-3,CASSFGPWGSSNQPQHF
TRBJ2-1,TRBV20-1,CSARDQFSGESSYNEQFF
TRBJ2-1,TRBV20-1,CSARDILPPAGYSYNEQFF
TRBJ2-1,TRBV20-1,CSAYGWGNEQFF
TRBJ2-3,TRBV20-1,CSARDSGGKDTQYF
TRBJ2-7,TRBV7-2,CASSLARGKVDEQYF
TRBJ1-2,TRBV11-2,CASSRIQTEYGYTF
TRBJ1-6,TRBV5-1,CASSLVGTTNSPLHF
TRBJ1-2,TRBV2,CASSDWGSENYGYTF